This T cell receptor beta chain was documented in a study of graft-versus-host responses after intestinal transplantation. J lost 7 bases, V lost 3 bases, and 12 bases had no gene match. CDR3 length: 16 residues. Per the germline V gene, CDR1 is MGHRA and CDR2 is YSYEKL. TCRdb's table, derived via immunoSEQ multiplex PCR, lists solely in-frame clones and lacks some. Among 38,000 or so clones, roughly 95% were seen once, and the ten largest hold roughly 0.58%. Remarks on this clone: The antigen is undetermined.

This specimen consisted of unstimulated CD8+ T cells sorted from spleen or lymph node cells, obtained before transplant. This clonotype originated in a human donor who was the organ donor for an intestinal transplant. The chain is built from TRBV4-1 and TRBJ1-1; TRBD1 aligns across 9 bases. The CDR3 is CASSQFRPGQGLEAFF. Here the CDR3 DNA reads TGCGCCAGCAGCCAGTTCAGACCGGGACAGGGCCTTGAAGCTTTCTTT.